The clone carrying this T cell receptor beta chain is termed medium-sized. Antigen specificity is unknown. CDR3 length: 15 residues. The germline CDR1 and CDR2 sequences are MGHRA and YSYEKL. V was shortened by 1 base and J by 1 base, with 11 bases between the two germline ends. The data stem from a study of T cells in narcolepsy. The protocol was immunoSEQ multiplex PCR, while the TCRdb copy is restricted to in-frame clones and leaves out a portion. In the table there are 32,000 or so clones, roughly 80% of which are singletons. Findings and caveats of the study: HCRT-specific and TRIB2-specific autoreactive clonotypes appeared among same-patient CSF and blood CD4+ clonotypes. Autoreactive clonotypes reportedly recurred in blood of same and different patients, not controls.

The sample taken for sequencing was memory (CD45RA-) CD4+ T cells from blood. The TCR originated in a human donor in good health. This rearrangement joins TRBV4-1 to TRBJ2-7; D possibly corresponds to TRBD2 (5 bases). The CDR3 sequence: CASSQVLALSYEQYF. CDR3 sequence (DNA): TGCGCCAGCAGCCAAGTCCTAGCTCTGTCCTACGAGCAGTACTTC.